One and the same sample provided the 3 T cell receptor beta chains below, sequenced in a study of breast tumors, draining lymph nodes, adjacent tissues. TCRdb processed the multiplex PCR reads anew with MiXCR; each CDR3 protein has one entry. The sample includes 45,000 to 60,000 distinct CDR3 sequences, roughly 23% of them seen just once. Sequences were obtained from breast tumor tissue. The receptors derive from a female donor with breast cancer. Some clones in this sample may be carry-over from other donors' samples.

This clonotype was detected many times. The chain uses TRBV5-1 and TRBJ2-3; a possible D gene is TRBD2 (5 bases). The CDR3 spans 14 residues. V was trimmed by 3 bases and J by 5 bases, leaving 13 bases between them. CDR1 is SGHRS, CDR2 YFSETQ, per germline. The DNA for the CDR3 is TGCGCCAGCAGCTGGGTTAAACTAGGAGATACGCAGTATTTT. It is translated as CASSWVKLGDTQYF.

Remarks on this clonotype: This may be a read error: a much more frequent sequence differs by one nucleotide. The CDR3 loop is CASSRPARDRGNEQYF. The CDR3 DNA follows: TGCGCCAGCAGTCGACCTGCCAGGGACAGGGGGAATGAGCAGTACTTC. This chain links TRBV4-1 with TRBJ2-7; 11 nucleotides align to TRBD1. The V and J ends lost 6 bases and 7 bases, in that order; junction bases with no gene match: 14. The CDR3 has 16 residues. Per the germline V gene, CDR1 is MGHRA and CDR2 is YSYEKL.

The CDR3 DNA is TGTGCCAGCAGTCTGACAGGGATTGGCTACACCTTC. Translation: CASSLTGIGYTF. The J gene is TRBJ1-2, the V gene TRBV6-5, with TRBD1 identical over 7 bases. The CDR3 has 12 residues. With 5 bases clipped from V and 7 bases from J, the junction kept 4 bases outside the gene matches. Germline CDR1 is MNHEY and CDR2 is SVGAGI.